The 17 T cell receptor beta chains below all came from one sample that was sequenced in a study of OX40 agonist ivuxolimab in advanced cancers. The repertoire was sequenced with immunoSEQ multiplex PCR; TCRdb's copy has only in-frame clones and lacks some. The table lists tens of thousands of clones, nearly 90% of them singletons. Source: CD4+ or CD8+ T cells sorted from blood, taken in a trial of the OX40 agonist ivuxolimab. These receptors all come from an adult with an advanced solid tumor such as melanoma, head and neck, liver or kidney cancer.

The chain links TRBV5-4 to TRBJ2-3, with TRBD2 identical over 11 bases. After removal of 4 bases from V and 5 bases from J, the junction contained 12 bases not matched to a gene. CDR1 and CDR2 from the germline V gene are SGHNT and YYREEE (reference sequence). The CDR3 totals 17 residues. DNA of the CDR3: TGTGCCAGCAGCGCGGGGGATAGCGGGGGGGCCGAAGATACGCAGTATTTT. It codes for CASSAGDSGGAEDTQYF.

The chain links TRBV28 to TRBJ2-2, with D hard to call. The CDR3 loop spans 13 amino acids. Germline assignment: CDR1 MDHEN and CDR2 SYDVKM. The ends were cut back, 2 bases at V and 5 bases at J, with 6 bases in the middle. The CDR3 nucleotides are TGTGCCAGCAGTTTAAGGAGAACCGGGGAGCTGTTTTTT. Translation gives CASSLRRTGELFF.

This clone was observed once. The J gene is TRBJ2-7, the V gene TRBV19; possibly TRBD1 for D (6 bases). CDR1 LNHDA and CDR2 SQIVND come from the germline V gene (reference sequence). The CDR3 contains 14 residues. Trimming left V 5 bases short and J 0 bases short, with 11 bases between. The CDR3 DNA reads as TGTGCCAGTAGTGAACAGGGATTCTCCTACGAGCAGTACTTC. Its protein is CASSEQGFSYEQYF.

This chain joins TRBV14 and TRBJ2-5; 7 nucleotides match TRBD1. The CDR3 is 15 amino acids. The V gene's germline CDR1 is SGHDN and CDR2 FVKESK. Unmatched junction bases numbered 12, after V lost 6 bases and J lost 5 bases. The CDR3 region has the DNA TGTGCCAGCAGTTCGACGACAGGGTACCGGGAGACCCAGTACTTC. Amino acid sequence: CASSSTTGYRETQYF.

The chain combines TRBV19 with TRBJ1-1; a possible D gene is TRBD1 (5 bases). CDR3 size: 13 residues. Germline CDR1 LNHDA, CDR2 SQIVND (reference sequence). Trimming stripped 2 bases from V and 4 bases from J, with 8 bases between. CDR3 bases: TGTGCCAGTAGTATAATGGGGGGCACTGAAGCTTTCTTT. This gives the protein CASSIMGGTEAFF. Combining the CDR3 with reference TRBV19 and TRBJ1-1 gives the whole variable domain DGGITQSPKYLFRKEGQNVTLSCEQNLNHDAMYWYRQDPGQGLRLIYYSQIVNDFQKGDIAEGYSVSREKKESFPLTVTSAQKNPTAFYLCASSIMGGTEAFFGQGTRLTVV.

Written as DNA, the CDR3 is TGTGCCAGCAGCTTAGGATTAGCGGGTCGGTCCACTGAAGCTTTCTTT. It codes for CASSLGLAGRSTEAFF. The rearrangement uses TRBV7-6 and TRBJ1-1; D remains unclear. The length of the CDR3 is 16 residues. V was pared by 1 base and J by 4 bases, with 16 bases between. Germline V CDR1 and CDR2: SGHVS, FNYEAQ. The complete variable domain, with remaining parts taken from reference TRBV7-6 and TRBJ1-1, reads GAGVSQSPRYKVTKRGQDVALRCDPISGHVSLYWYRQALGQGPEFLTYFNYEAQQDKSGLPNDRFSAERPEGSISTLTIQRTEQRDSAMYRCASSLGLAGRSTEAFFGQGTRLTVV.

The chain couples TRBV6-5 to TRBJ1-2; the D gene is possibly TRBD1 (5 bases). The germline V gene encodes CDR1 MNHEY and CDR2 SVGAGI. The CDR3 spans 11 residues. V was cut by 6 bases and J by 8 bases, with 10 bases left in between. The CDR3: CASSPGQGYTF. The CDR3 region has the DNA TGTGCCAGCAGCCCGGGGCAAGGCTACACCTTC.

The CDR3 coding sequence is TGTGCCAGCAGTTTTATCGTTAGCGGGAGCCCGGCAGATACGCAGTATTTT. Encoded protein: CASSFIVSGSPADTQYF. J is TRBJ2-3 and V is TRBV27; 9 positions agree with TRBD2. With V trimmed by 3 bases and J by 4 bases, 11 bases remained unmatched. Germline V gene sequence: CDR1 MNHEY, CDR2 SMNVEV (reference sequence). The CDR3 is made up of 17 amino acids.

The rearrangement uses TRBV28 and TRBJ2-7, with D possibly called TRBD1 or TRBD2 (5 bases each). The CDR3 has 14 residues. Germline V lookup: CDR1 MDHEN, CDR2 SYDVKM. V shed 6 bases and J shed 9 bases, with 21 bases lying between them. The CDR3 is CASSEGESGLGQYF. For the CDR3, the DNA is TGTGCCAGCAGCGAAGGGGAGTCAGGGTTGGGGCAGTACTTC.

The chain employs TRBV4-3 and TRBJ1-2; possibly TRBD1 for D (6 bases). This CDR3 is 17 amino acids long. Trimming left V 3 bases short and J 4 bases short, with 21 bases between. The germline V gene has CDR1 LGHNA and CDR2 YSLEER. CDR3 sequence: CASSQALGTGRIYGYTF. The CDR3 DNA is TGCGCCAGCAGCCAGGCCTTGGGAACAGGGAGAATCTATGGCTACACCTTC.

The chain is built from TRBV27 and TRBJ2-7; D unclear. This CDR3 contains 16 residues. V was pared by 3 bases and J by 5 bases, with 20 bases between. CDR1 MNHEY and CDR2 SMNVEV come from the germline V gene (reference sequence). As DNA, the CDR3 is TGTGCCAGCAGTTTCGAGAACCATCCGAAGACCGACGAGCAGTACGTC. Its translation: CASSFENHPKTDEQYV.

The chain uses TRBV7-9 and TRBJ2-7; possible D gene TRBD2, 5 bases. With 6 bases removed from V and 2 bases from J, the gap between germline ends came to 14 bases. CDR1 SEHNR and CDR2 FQNEAQ come from the germline V gene (reference sequence). The CDR3 length is 14 residues. CDR3 nucleotide sequence: TGTGCCAGCAGTTTTAAGGGAGCTCCCTACGAGCAGTACGTC. This translates into CASSFKGAPYEQYV.

This clone appeared once. The genes are TRBV9 and TRBJ1-3; tentatively, D is TRBD1 (6 bases). The CDR3 consists of 15 residues. V was cut by 4 bases and J by 2 bases, with 13 bases left in between. In germline, CDR1 is SGDLS, CDR2 YYNGEE. CDR3 DNA sequence: TGTGCCAGCAGCCACAGGGAAGGGACTGGAAACACCATATATTTT. Amino acids: CASSHREGTGNTIYF.

The gene calls are TRBV9 and TRBJ1-3, with TRBD1 identical over 7 bases. Germline-derived CDR1 and CDR2 are SGDLS and YYNGEE. The junction had 3 bases not matched to a gene; V was cut back by 3 bases and J by 0 bases. The CDR3 covers 15 residues. This CDR3 reads CASSEGQASGNTIYF. DNA for the CDR3: TGTGCCAGCAGCGAAGGACAGGCCTCTGGAAACACCATATATTTT.

The V call is TRBV6-5, the J call TRBJ2-7; TRBD2 is a possible D gene (5 bases). Germline CDR1 and CDR2: MNHEY and SVGAGI. The V gene lost 2 bases and the J gene lost 2 bases, with 7 bases spanning the gap. The CDR3 runs 13 residues. CDR3 sequence (DNA): TGTGCCAGCAGTTACGACGGGACCTACGAGCAGTACTTC. This translates into CASSYDGTYEQYF.

The genes are TRBV19 and TRBJ1-1; D is unclear. V dropped 6 bases and J dropped 1 base, with 9 bases sitting between them. The CDR3 has 13 amino acids. Germline V CDR1 and CDR2: LNHDA, SQIVND (reference sequence). CDR3 sequence reads: CASRQNGNTEAFF. The DNA for the CDR3 is TGTGCCAGTAGACAGAATGGGAACACTGAAGCTTTCTTT.

The chain employs TRBV5-1 and TRBJ1-1; unclear D gene. The CDR3 is 12 amino acids. Germline V lookup: CDR1 SGHRS, CDR2 YFSETQ. V was pared by 0 bases and J by 4 bases, with 4 bases between. The CDR3 nucleotides read TGCGCCAGCAGCTTGGAGGGCACTGAAGCTTTCTTT. Amino acids: CASSLEGTEAFF.